The rows below give T cell receptor beta chains drawn from one sample of a study of T cells in Graves' hyperthyroidism and ophthalmopathy. TCRdb redid the calling of the multiplex PCR reads with MiXCR, one entry per CDR3 protein. The table shows over 700,000 distinct CDR3 sequences, with over 35% occurring only once. Material for sequencing was blood. The receptor set was obtained from a man in his late teens or twenties with Graves' hyperthyroidism. Both conserved end residues are part of each CDR3. Each record gives: D gene, J gene, V gene, clone size, CDR3 DNA, CDR3 protein. A D gene is named only where the DNA matches it firmly. Rows give clone size only sometimes, using once, few, many, or a class for an expanded clone.

TRBD1	TRBJ1-2	TRBV20-1	many	TGCAGTGCGCCGACAGGGCACGGCTACACCTTC	CSAPTGHGYTF
.	TRBJ1-5	TRBV19	few	TGTGCCAGTAGTATTGGCTTCAATCAGCCCCAGCATTTT	CASSIGFNQPQHF
TRBD1	TRBJ1-3	TRBV7-2	few	TGTGCCAGCAGCCGACAGGGCTCGGCTGGAAACACCATATATTTT	CASSRQGSAGNTIYF
.	TRBJ1-6	TRBV5-1	.	TGCGCCAGCAGCTACAGACCCCCGGGGTCACCCCTCCACTTT	CASSYRPPGSPLHF
.	TRBJ2-5	TRBV4-1	many	TGTGCCAGCAGCCCCCGGACAGATCAAGAGACCCAGTACTTC	CASSPRTDQETQYF
TRBD1	TRBJ1-4	TRBV4-1	.	TGCGCCAGCAGCCAAGGGGCCGGGACAGGGGATGAAAAACTGTTTTTT	CASSQGAGTGDEKLFF
TRBD1	TRBJ1-2	TRBV7-6	.	TGTGCCAGCAGCCAAGCCGGGACAGGGGTTGGCTACACCTTC	CASSQAGTGVGYTF
TRBD1	TRBJ1-4	TRBV6-1	.	TGTGCCAGCAGTACACCGGACAGGGTGGGCGAAAAACTGTTTTTT	CASSTPDRVGEKLFF
.	TRBJ2-5	TRBV20-1	few	TGCAGTGCTAGAGGGACCTGGGGGTCTGGGGAGACCCAGTACTTC	CSARGTWGSGETQYF
.	TRBJ1-1	TRBV19	many	TGTGCCAGTATTGGGGCAGGCCGCGCTTTCTTT	CASIGAGRAFF
.	TRBJ1-1	TRBV20-1	many	TGCAGTGCTAGTAGTAGGGAAACTGAAGCTTTCTTT	CSASSRETEAFF
TRBD1	TRBJ1-5	TRBV12-3/TRBV12-4	few	TGTGCCAGCAGCGGGGGAGGGGGCGATAATCAGCCCCAGCATTTT	CASSGGGGDNQPQHF
.	TRBJ1-2	TRBV2	.	TGTGCCAGCAGTGGAGGGGCTGATGGCTACACCTTC	CASSGGADGYTF
.	TRBJ2-5	TRBV5-3	.	TGTGTCAGCAAAGAGGGTCAAGAGACCCGGTACTTC	CVSKEGQETRYF
.	TRBJ1-1	TRBV2	.	TGTGCCAGCAGCCCCGGGGGGGCAAATGAAGCTTTCTTT	CASSPGGANEAFF
.	TRBJ2-5	TRBV28	once	TGTGCCAGCAGTGCGGGCCTCGCGTACCAAGAGACCCAGTACTTC	CASSAGLAYQETQYF
TRBD1	TRBJ1-4	TRBV5-1	.	TGCGCCAGCAGTACCGGTGGACAGGCCCTTAATGAAAAACTGCTTTTT	CASSTGGQALNEKLLF